A selection of T cell receptor beta chains follows, all from one sample in a study of T cells after posttransplantation cyclophosphamide. Only in-frame clones appear in the TCRdb table, and some are missing; sequencing was by immunoSEQ multiplex PCR. The repertoire holds tens of thousands of clones, with more than 80% as singletons. The starting material was PBMCs, obtained after an allogeneic stem cell transplant with a calcineurin inhibitor and methotrexate. These receptors came from a female patient aged 50-59 years who received an allogeneic stem cell transplant from an unrelated donor, was CMV-positive, and had chronic GVHD only. The graft donor may have given rise to some T cells. CDR3s include the opening cysteine and the closing phenylalanine or tryptophan. The D gene is left open where the match is weak. The size field is filled for only some rows; it gives once, few, many or a size class.

-,-,TRBV6-1,TRBJ1-1,CASRADTEAFF,TGTGCCAGCAGGGCAGACACTGAAGCTTTCTTT
-,TRBD2,TRBV7-8,TRBJ2-5,CASSHRGVVPPQETQYF,TGTGCCAGCAGCCACCGGGGGGTAGTCCCCCCACAAGAGACCCAGTACTTC
-,-,TRBV27,TRBJ1-2,CASSEGGYGYTF,TGTGCCAGCAGTGAGGGGGGGTATGGCTACACCTTC
-,TRBD2,TRBV11-3,TRBJ2-1,CASSLAAGAGDNEQFF,TGTGCCAGCAGCTTAGCCGCGGGAGCGGGGGACAATGAGCAGTTCTTC
-,-,TRBV6-5,TRBJ2-7,CASSVRGLGNYEQYF,TGTGCCAGCAGCGTCAGGGGTCTGGGAAACTACGAGCAGTACTTC
-,-,TRBV4-1,TRBJ2-2,CASSLSNSFTGELFF,TGCGCCAGCAGCCTATCTAACAGTTTCACCGGGGAGCTGTTTTTT
-,TRBD1,TRBV11-2,TRBJ2-7,CASSHTPGTGSYEQYF,TGTGCCAGCAGCCATACCCCCGGGACAGGGTCGTACGAGCAGTACTTC
few,TRBD1,TRBV7-9,TRBJ1-1,CASSLNRGYTEAFF,TGTGCCAGCAGCTTAAACAGGGGCTACACTGAAGCTTTCTTT
-,-,TRBV5-6,TRBJ2-1,CASSSDYAESNEQFF,TGTGCCAGCAGCTCGGACTACGCCGAAAGCAATGAGCAGTTCTTC
-,-,TRBV20-1,TRBJ1-5,CSARAGQPQHF,TGCAGTGCTAGAGCGGGTCAGCCCCAGCATTTT
-,-,TRBV5-1,TRBJ1-3,CASSLDGFGNTIYF,TGCGCCAGCAGCTTGGACGGGTTCGGAAACACCATATATTTT
-,TRBD1,TRBV7-2,TRBJ1-5,CASSPLGTANQPQHF,TGTGCCAGCAGCCCTTTGGGGACAGCTAATCAGCCCCAGCATTTT
-,TRBD1,TRBV18,TRBJ2-1,CASSPRDRVHEQFF,TGTGCCAGCTCACCACGGGACAGGGTCCATGAGCAGTTCTTC
-,-,TRBV4-1,TRBJ2-7,CASSQEAQKQYF,TGCGCCAGCAGCCAAGAGGCACAGAAGCAGTACTTC
-,TRBD1,TRBV29-1,TRBJ2-5,CSVDREYGETQYF,TGCAGCGTCGACAGGGAGTACGGAGAGACCCAGTACTTC
-,-,TRBV7-9,TRBJ2-5,CASSLGLAMYQETQYF,TGTGCCAGCAGCTTAGGTTTGGCAATGTACCAAGAGACCCAGTACTTC
-,TRBD2,TRBV5-4,TRBJ2-5,CASSTILAGQETQYF,TGTGCCAGCAGCACAATACTAGCGGGCCAAGAGACCCAGTACTTC
once,TRBD2,TRBV5-1,TRBJ2-1,CASSLTPPGLAENNEQFF,TGCGCCAGCAGCTTGACTCCACCGGGACTAGCGGAAAACAATGAGCAGTTCTTC
-,TRBD2,TRBV6-5,TRBJ2-7,CASRGGLTYEQYF,TGTGCCAGCAGGGGGGGGTTAACCTACGAGCAGTACTTC
-,TRBD2,TRBV10-3,TRBJ2-7,CAIRLTSASYEQYF,TGTGCCATCAGGCTTACTAGCGCATCCTACGAGCAGTACTTC
-,TRBD2,TRBV28,TRBJ2-7,CASSSPGGTYEQYF,TGTGCCAGCAGCTCGCCGGGGGGTACCTACGAGCAGTACTTC
-,TRBD2,TRBV28,TRBJ2-2,CASSFLAGVGPGELFF,TGTGCCAGCAGTTTTCTAGCGGGAGTAGGGCCCGGGGAGCTGTTTTTT
-,-,TRBV5-6,TRBJ1-1,CASSLGEAEAFF,TGTGCCAGCAGCTTGGGGGAGGCTGAAGCTTTCTTT
-,-,TRBV5-1,TRBJ2-2,CASSLEQAGTGELFF,TGCGCCAGCAGCTTGGAACAGGCGGGGACCGGGGAGCTGTTTTTT
once,-,TRBV5-4,TRBJ2-5,CASSSPQQGGQETQYF,TGTGCCAGCAGCTCCCCTCAGCAGGGTGGGCAAGAGACCCAGTACTTC
-,TRBD1,TRBV10-3,TRBJ1-1,CAISEAGQGMIANTEAFF,TGTGCCATCAGTGAGGCGGGACAGGGAATGATCGCGAACACTGAAGCTTTCTTT
-,-,TRBV7-8,TRBJ2-1,CASSLAGGRNEQFF,TGTGCCAGCAGCTTAGCGGGGGGTAGGAATGAGCAGTTCTTC
-,-,TRBV5-1,TRBJ2-7,CASSLGGSEGAYEQYF,TGCGCCAGCAGCTTGGGAGGCAGCGAAGGGGCCTACGAGCAGTACTTC
-,-,TRBV29-1,TRBJ2-5,CSGSSRGETQYF,TGCAGCGGTAGTAGCAGGGGAGAGACCCAGTACTTC
once,TRBD1,TRBV2,TRBJ2-7,CASSVGTGGYEQYF,TGTGCCAGCAGTGTCGGGACAGGGGGATACGAGCAGTACTTC
-,TRBD2,TRBV5-1,TRBJ2-3,CASSGKTSGGVDTQYF,TGCGCCAGCAGCGGAAAAACTAGCGGAGGGGTAGATACGCAGTATTTT
-,-,TRBV15,TRBJ2-1,CATSRYGLNNEQFF,TGTGCCACCAGCAGATATGGACTGAACAATGAGCAGTTCTTC
-,TRBD1,TRBV19,TRBJ1-2,CASTPLPQGQGNYGYTF,TGTGCCAGTACCCCTCTTCCACAAGGACAGGGGAACTATGGCTACACCTTC
-,-,TRBV5-1,TRBJ2-1,CASSQTSNSYNEQFF,TGCGCCAGCAGCCAAACATCCAACTCCTACAATGAGCAGTTCTTC
-,-,TRBV7-9,TRBJ1-3,CASSPGVANSGNTIYF,TGTGCCAGCAGCCCCGGGGTGGCTAACTCTGGAAACACCATATATTTT
-,TRBD1,TRBV2,TRBJ1-6,CASSEPAGTGDSPLHF,TGTGCCAGCAGTGAACCCGCCGGGACAGGGGATTCACCCCTCCACTTT
-,-,TRBV27,TRBJ2-3,CASKGSGGADTQYF,TGTGCCAGCAAAGGTAGCGGAGGGGCGGATACGCAGTATTTT
once,TRBD2,TRBV6-1,TRBJ2-1,CASTAEGGPGYEQFF,TGTGCCAGCACGGCCGAGGGAGGGCCAGGTTATGAGCAGTTCTTC
once,-,TRBV29-1,TRBJ1-3,CSVEVGATGNTIYF,TGCAGCGTTGAGGTGGGGGCGACTGGAAACACCATATATTTT
-,TRBD2,TRBV19,TRBJ2-2,CASSIQIPSILGTSGTGGELFF,TGTGCCAGTAGTATACAAATTCCATCCATCCTCGGGACTAGCGGGACGGGCGGGGAGCTGTTTTTT
few,TRBD2,TRBV28,TRBJ2-3,CASSNGTSGRTDTQYF,TGTGCCAGCAGTAATGGGACTAGCGGGAGAACAGATACGCAGTATTTT
-,-,TRBV4-2,TRBJ2-3,CASSQERGGSADTQYF,TGTGCCAGCAGCCAAGAAAGGGGAGGCTCGGCAGATACGCAGTATTTT
-,TRBD2,TRBV12-5,TRBJ2-1,CASAGPGLVTNEQFF,TGTGCTAGTGCTGGCCCGGGACTAGTCACCAATGAGCAGTTCTTC
-,TRBD2,TRBV6-5,TRBJ2-5,CASTHRGSWETQYF,TGTGCCAGCACCCATCGCGGGAGCTGGGAGACCCAGTACTTC
-,TRBD2,TRBV6-6,TRBJ2-2,CASRIAGGYTGELFF,TGTGCCAGCCGTATAGCGGGAGGCTACACCGGGGAGCTGTTTTTT
few,-,TRBV6-6,TRBJ2-7,CASRYLREQYF,TGTGCCAGCAGGTACCTCCGCGAGCAGTACTTC
-,-,TRBV28,TRBJ2-3,CASSPKKRPDTQYF,TGTGCCAGCAGTCCCAAAAAGCGTCCAGATACGCAGTATTTT
-,-,TRBV2,TRBJ2-4,CAAGGDAKNIQYF,TGTGCCGCAGGCGGGGATGCCAAAAACATTCAGTACTTC
-,TRBD1,TRBV4-3,TRBJ2-3,CASSQDSRGRGDTQYF,TGCGCCAGCAGCCAAGATTCCAGGGGGCGGGGAGATACGCAGTATTTT
-,-,TRBV10-3,TRBJ2-1,CASRDLGRDSNEQFF,TGTGCATCAAGGGACCTGGGGCGGGACTCCAATGAGCAGTTCTTC
-,-,TRBV19,TRBJ1-2,CASRPVGLYGYTF,TGTGCCAGTAGACCGGTGGGGCTCTATGGCTACACCTTC
-,-,TRBV15,TRBJ2-3,CATSRDTALHTQYF,TGTGCCACCAGCAGAGATACCGCGCTACATACGCAGTATTTT
-,TRBD1,TRBV5-6,TRBJ1-6,CASSRLTGGYSPLHF,TGTGCCAGCAGCAGACTGACAGGGGGCTATTCACCCCTCCACTTT
-,TRBD2,TRBV19,TRBJ2-3,CASSSTAGGADTQYF,TGTGCCAGTAGTTCCACAGCGGGAGGAGCAGATACGCAGTATTTT
-,TRBD1,TRBV20-1,TRBJ1-1,CSAKQGSRAFF,TGCAGTGCTAAACAGGGGAGTCGGGCTTTCTTT